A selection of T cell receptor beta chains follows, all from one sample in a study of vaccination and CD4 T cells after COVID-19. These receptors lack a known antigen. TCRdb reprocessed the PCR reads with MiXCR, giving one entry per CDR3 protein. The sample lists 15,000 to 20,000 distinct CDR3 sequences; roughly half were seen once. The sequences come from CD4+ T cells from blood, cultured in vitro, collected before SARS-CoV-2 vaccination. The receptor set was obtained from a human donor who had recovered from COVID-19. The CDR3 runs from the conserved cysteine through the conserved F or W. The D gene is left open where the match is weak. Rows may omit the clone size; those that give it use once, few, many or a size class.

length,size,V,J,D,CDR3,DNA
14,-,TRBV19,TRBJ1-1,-,CASTKAHPNTEAFF,TGTGCCAGTACCAAGGCCCACCCAAACACTGAAGCTTTCTTT
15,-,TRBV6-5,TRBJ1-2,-,CASSYASSRGYGYTF,TGTGCCAGCAGTTACGCGTCCTCAAGGGGGTATGGCTACACCTTC
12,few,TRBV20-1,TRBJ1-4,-,CSARDLGRKLFF,TGCAGTGCTAGAGATCTCGGGCGAAAACTGTTTTTT
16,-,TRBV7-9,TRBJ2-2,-,CASSLVGRINTGELFF,TGTGCCAGCAGCTTAGTTGGGAGGATCAACACCGGGGAGCTGTTTTTT
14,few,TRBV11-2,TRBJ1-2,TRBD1,CASSLQTGHHGYTF,TGTGCCAGCAGCCTCCAGACAGGGCACCATGGCTACACCTTC
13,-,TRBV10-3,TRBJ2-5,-,CAISGTNQETQYF,TGTGCCATCAGCGGGACAAACCAAGAGACCCAGTACTTC
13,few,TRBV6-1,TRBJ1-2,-,CASSRDTFYGYTF,TGTGCCAGCAGTAGAGACACGTTCTATGGCTACACCTTC
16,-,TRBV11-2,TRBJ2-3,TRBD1,CASSTRTGEGSDTQYF,TGTGCCAGCAGCACCCGGACAGGGGAAGGGTCAGATACGCAGTATTTT
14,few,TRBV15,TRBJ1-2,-,CATSRDYTGHGYTF,TGTGCCACCAGCAGAGATTATACAGGCCATGGCTACACCTTC
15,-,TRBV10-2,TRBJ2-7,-,CASSEYGTGAYEQYF,TGCGCCAGCAGTGAGTACGGGACGGGAGCCTACGAGCAGTACTTC
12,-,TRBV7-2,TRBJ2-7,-,CASSLSGYEQYF,TGTGCCAGCAGCTTATCAGGCTACGAGCAGTACTTC
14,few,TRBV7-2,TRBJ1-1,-,CASSSGTANTEAFF,TGTGCCAGCAGTTCCGGGACGGCGAACACTGAAGCTTTCTTT
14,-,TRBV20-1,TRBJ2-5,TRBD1,CSAFDRVTQETQYF,TGCAGTGCTTTCGACAGGGTAACCCAAGAGACCCAGTACTTC
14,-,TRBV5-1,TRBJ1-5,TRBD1,CASSIGQGDQPQHF,TGCGCCAGCAGCATAGGACAGGGGGATCAGCCCCAGCATTTT
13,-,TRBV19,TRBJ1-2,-,CASSIDRRSGYTF,TGTGCCAGTAGTATAGACCGGAGGAGTGGCTACACCTTC
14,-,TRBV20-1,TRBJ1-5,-,CSASGGRGNQPQHF,TGCAGTGCTAGCGGTGGGAGGGGCAATCAGCCCCAGCATTTT
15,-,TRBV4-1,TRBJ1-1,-,CASSQGAEMNTEAFF,TGCGCCAGCAGCCAAGGAGCCGAGATGAACACTGAAGCTTTCTTT
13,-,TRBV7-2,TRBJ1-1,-,CASSLGSGTEAFF,TGTGCCAGCAGCTTAGGATCGGGCACTGAAGCTTTCTTT
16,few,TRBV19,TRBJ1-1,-,CASSLGTRQLNTEAFF,TGTGCCAGTAGCTTAGGGACCCGACAGTTGAACACTGAAGCTTTCTTT
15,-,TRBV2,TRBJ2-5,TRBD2,CASSGTSGGGETQYF,TGTGCCAGCAGTGGTACTAGCGGGGGGGGGGAGACCCAGTACTTC
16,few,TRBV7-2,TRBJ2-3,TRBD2,CASSLAGTSATDTQYF,TGTGCCAGCAGCTTAGCTGGGACTAGCGCCACAGATACGCAGTATTTT
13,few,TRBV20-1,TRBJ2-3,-,CSARVPSWDTQYF,TGCAGTGCTAGAGTGCCTAGCTGGGATACGCAGTATTTT
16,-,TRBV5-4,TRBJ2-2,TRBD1,CASSLETGGSDGELFF,TGTGCCAGCAGTCTGGAAACAGGGGGGTCAGACGGGGAGCTGTTTTTT
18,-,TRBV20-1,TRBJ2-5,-,CSAIVPDYPNTLQETQYF,TGCAGTGCTATAGTACCGGACTACCCCAACACATTACAAGAGACCCAGTACTTC
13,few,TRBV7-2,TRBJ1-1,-,CASSLLIATEAFF,TGTGCCAGCAGCTTATTGATTGCAACTGAAGCTTTCTTT
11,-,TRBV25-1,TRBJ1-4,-,CASSAGAKLFF,TGTGCCAGCAGTGCCGGGGCAAAACTGTTTTTT
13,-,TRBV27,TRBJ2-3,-,CASKASGTDTQYF,TGTGCCAGCAAGGCGAGCGGAACAGATACGCAGTATTTT
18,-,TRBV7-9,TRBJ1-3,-,CASSLAPGLSESGNTIYF,TGTGCCAGCAGCTTAGCTCCAGGGCTGAGTGAATCTGGAAACACCATATATTTT
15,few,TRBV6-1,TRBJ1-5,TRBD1,CASSRGQADNQPQHF,TGTGCCAGCAGCCGAGGACAGGCGGACAATCAGCCCCAGCATTTT
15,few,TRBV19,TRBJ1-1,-,CASSTPGLTKAEAFF,TGTGCCAGTAGTACGCCAGGCCTTACGAAGGCTGAAGCTTTCTTT
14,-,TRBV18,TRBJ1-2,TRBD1,CASSLGTGTYGYTF,TGTGCCAGCTCACTGGGGACAGGGACCTATGGCTACACCTTC
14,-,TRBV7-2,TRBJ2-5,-,CASSSLGPQETQYF,TGTGCCAGCAGCTCGTTGGGACCTCAAGAGACCCAGTACTTC
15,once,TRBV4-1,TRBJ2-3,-,CASSQASRFTDTQYF,TGCGCCAGCAGCCAAGCGTCTAGATTTACAGATACGCAGTATTTT
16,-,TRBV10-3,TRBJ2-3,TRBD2,CAISGLAGASTDTQYF,TGTGCCATCAGTGGACTAGCGGGAGCCAGCACAGATACGCAGTATTTT
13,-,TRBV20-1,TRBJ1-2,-,CSASEGTNYGYTF,TGCAGTGCTAGCGAGGGGACTAACTATGGCTACACCTTC
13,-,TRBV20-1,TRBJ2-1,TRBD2,CSAHSGNDNEQFF,TGCAGTGCCCATAGCGGGAACGACAATGAGCAGTTCTTC
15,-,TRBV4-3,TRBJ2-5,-,CASSQEGRAQETQYF,TGCGCCAGCAGCCAAGAGGGCAGGGCTCAAGAGACCCAGTACTTC
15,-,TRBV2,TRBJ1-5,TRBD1,CASRKDRGNNQPQHF,TGTGCCAGCAGGAAGGACAGGGGAAACAATCAGCCCCAGCATTTT
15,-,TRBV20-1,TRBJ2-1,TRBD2,CSLQGGTSGYNEQFF,TGCAGCCTCCAGGGAGGGACTAGCGGGTACAATGAGCAGTTCTTC
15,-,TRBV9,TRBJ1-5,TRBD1,CASSTGTGRNQPQHF,TGTGCCAGCAGCACGGGGACAGGGCGAAATCAGCCCCAGCATTTT
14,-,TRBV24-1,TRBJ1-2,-,CATSDLRHGGGYTF,TGTGCCACCAGTGATTTGAGGCATGGGGGTGGCTACACCTTC
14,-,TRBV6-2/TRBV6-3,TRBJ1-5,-,CASSDATGNQPQHF,TGTGCCAGCAGCGACGCAACGGGGAATCAGCCCCAGCATTTT
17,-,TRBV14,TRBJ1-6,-,CASSHPFGDGYNSPLHF,TGTGCCAGCAGCCATCCATTCGGGGACGGCTATAATTCACCCCTCCACTTT
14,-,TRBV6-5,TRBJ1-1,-,CASSYPGENTEAFF,TGTGCCAGCAGTTACCCGGGTGAGAACACTGAAGCTTTCTTT
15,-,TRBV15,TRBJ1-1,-,CATSRGVAGNTEAFF,TGTGCCACCAGCAGAGGGGTTGCAGGGAACACTGAAGCTTTCTTT
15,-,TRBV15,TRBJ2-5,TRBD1,CATSIGTGGGETQYF,TGTGCCACCAGCATCGGGACAGGGGGCGGGGAGACCCAGTACTTC
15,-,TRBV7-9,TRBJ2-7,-,CASSLSPPISYEQYF,TGTGCCAGCAGCCTATCCCCGCCAATCTCCTACGAGCAGTACTTC
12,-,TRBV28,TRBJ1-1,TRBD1,CASSRLGQEPFF,TGTGCCAGCAGCCGCCTGGGACAGGAGCCTTTCTTT
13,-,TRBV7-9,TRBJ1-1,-,CASSLVGGTKAFF,TGTGCCAGCAGCTTGGTAGGGGGGACGAAAGCTTTCTTT
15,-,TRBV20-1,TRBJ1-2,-,CSARGRDTKNYGYTF,TGCAGTGCTAGGGGCCGGGACACCAAGAACTATGGCTACACCTTC
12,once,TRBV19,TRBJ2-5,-,CASSMGQETQYF,TGTGCCAGTAGTATGGGCCAAGAGACCCAGTACTTC
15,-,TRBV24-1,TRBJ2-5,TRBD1,CATSEPGTAKETQYF,TGTGCCACCAGTGAACCCGGGACAGCTAAAGAGACCCAGTACTTC
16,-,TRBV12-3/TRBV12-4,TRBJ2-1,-,CASSLRLRGGYNEQFF,TGTGCCAGCAGTTTACGCCTTAGGGGGGGATACAATGAGCAGTTCTTC